A single sample gave rise to the 7 T cell receptor beta chains below, sequenced in a study of T cell repertoires in cytomegalovirus infection. TCRdb ran MiXCR on the reads and lists one entry per CDR3 protein. The data contain about 770,000 distinct CDR3 sequences, almost 30% of them seen just once; the ten biggest clones take up roughly 14%. These receptors' antigens are unknown. Sequencing was performed on cultured CD8+ T cells from PBMCs, taken from culture after CMV antigen stimulation. The receptors shown here come from a human donor in good health (CMV status not recorded). Some clones in this sample may be carry-over from other donors' samples.

The CDR3 spells CATVTGLNTEAFF. The CDR3 nucleotides read TGTGCCACGGTGACAGGGCTGAACACTGAAGCTTTCTTT. V usage is TRBV19 and J usage is TRBJ1-1, with 7 bases that match TRBD1. The length of the CDR3 is 13 residues. The V and J ends lost 10 bases and 0 bases, in that order; junction bases with no gene match: 5. Germline values: CDR1 LNHDA, CDR2 SQIVND (reference sequence).

In its sample, this clonotype was seen a few times. The chain is built from TRBV7-6 and TRBJ2-6, with a tentative D call TRBD1 (6 bases). The CDR3 is made up of 20 amino acids. Germline V gene sequence: CDR1 SGHVS, CDR2 FNYEAQ. Trimming cost V 4 bases and J 2 bases, with 24 bases left between them. DNA of the CDR3: TGTGCCAGCAGCTCCGTCCCGGGACAATCAAGGATTGCTGGGGCCAACGTCCTGACTTTC. Translation gives CASSSVPGQSRIAGANVLTF. The full variable domain, completed using reference TRBV7-6 and TRBJ2-6, is GAGVSQSPRYKVTKRGQDVALRCDPISGHVSLYWYRQALGQGPEFLTYFNYEAQQDKSGLPNDRFSAERPEGSISTLTIQRTEQRDSAMYRCASSSVPGQSRIAGANVLTFGAGSRLTVL.

The chain joins TRBV9 to TRBJ2-3; D is uncertain. Trimming stripped 0 bases from V and 5 bases from J, with 13 bases between. The CDR3 totals 15 residues. Germline lookup yields CDR1 SGDLS and CDR2 YYNGEE. CDR3 sequence: CASSVAGGIGDTQYF. The DNA for the CDR3 is TGTGCCAGCAGCGTAGCAGGTGGAATAGGAGATACGCAGTATTTT.

This rearrangement joins TRBV5-3 to TRBJ2-3, with D possibly matching TRBD2 (6 bases). TRBV5-3 is identified as an open reading frame with a role that is uncertain. CDR3 size: 16 residues. V dropped 8 bases and J dropped 4 bases, with 23 bases sitting between them. CDR3 amino acids: CASDYAGSGWADTQYF. The CDR3 DNA is TGTGCCAGCGATTACGCGGGGAGTGGATGGGCAGATACGCAGTATTTT.

The chain employs TRBV7-6 and TRBJ1-1; the D is unclear. V was pared by 5 bases and J by 0 bases, with 10 bases between. Germline assignment: CDR1 SGHVS and CDR2 FNYEAQ. The CDR3 runs 14 residues. The CDR3 loop reads CASSQYHLNTEAFF. The CDR3 nucleotides read TGTGCCAGCAGCCAGTATCATTTGAACACTGAAGCTTTCTTT.

This clonotype was seen repeatedly, ten times or more. The rearrangement uses TRBV6-2 or TRBV6-3 and TRBJ2-5, with unresolved D. From germline, CDR1 is MNHEY and CDR2 SVGEGT. The CDR3 has 13 amino acids. The V gene lost 1 base and the J gene lost 2 bases, with 5 bases spanning the gap. The CDR3 DNA reads as TGTGCCAGCAGTTACTATCCGCAAGAGACCCAGTACTTC. Amino acids: CASSYYPQETQYF.

In its sample, this clonotype was seen a few times. This sequence joins TRBV15 and TRBJ2-5; 7 nucleotides align to TRBD2. The CDR3 sequence is 15 residues long. V shed 1 base and J 2 bases; nucleotides not matched to a gene: 4. The germline V gene has CDR1 LNHNV and CDR2 YYDKDF (reference sequence). CDR3 in DNA: TGTGCCACCAGCAGAGGCCGAGCGGGACAAGAGACCCAGTACTTC. Amino acids: CATSRGRAGQETQYF.